This T cell receptor beta chain stems from a study of T-cell reconstitution after alpha-beta-depleted transplantation in children. In its sample, this clonotype was seen many times. Its specificity is not known. The TCRbeta library was prepared with unique molecular identifiers. A single record per CDR3 protein comes from TCRdb applying MiXCR to the PCR reads. This table holds around 250,000 distinct CDR3 sequences, under 9.5% found once. Whole-study results and caveats: Expanded clones from the graft, numbering several hundred, reportedly supplied alpha-beta T cells about two months after transplant.

This CDR3 comprises 13 residues. The V and J ends lost 3 bases and 5 bases respectively, with 11 bases between them. Per the germline V gene, CDR1 is SGHRS and CDR2 is YFSETQ. Source: PBMCs, mostly from graft donor cells, taken 180 days after TCRalphabeta/CD19-depleted stem cell transplant. This sequence was found in a male patient younger than 18 who had a stem cell transplant for acute lymphoblastic leukemia, so the T cells may come from the graft donor. The gene calls are TRBV5-1 and TRBJ2-5; D not resolved. The CDR3 is CASSSQAGETQYF. The DNA of the CDR3 is TGCGCCAGCAGCTCGCAGGCTGGGGAGACCCAGTACTTC.